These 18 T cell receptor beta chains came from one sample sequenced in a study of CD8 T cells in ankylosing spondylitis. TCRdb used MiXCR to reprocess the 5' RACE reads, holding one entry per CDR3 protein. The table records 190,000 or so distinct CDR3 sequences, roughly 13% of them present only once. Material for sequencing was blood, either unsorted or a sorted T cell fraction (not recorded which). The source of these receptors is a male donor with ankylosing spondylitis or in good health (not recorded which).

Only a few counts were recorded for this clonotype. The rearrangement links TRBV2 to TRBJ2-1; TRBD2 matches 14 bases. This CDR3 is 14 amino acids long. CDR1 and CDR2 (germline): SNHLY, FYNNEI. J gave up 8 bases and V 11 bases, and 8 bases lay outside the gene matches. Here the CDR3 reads CAPLTSGGADEQFF. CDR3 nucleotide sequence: TGTGCCCCCTTGACTAGCGGGGGGGCGGATGAGCAGTTCTTC.

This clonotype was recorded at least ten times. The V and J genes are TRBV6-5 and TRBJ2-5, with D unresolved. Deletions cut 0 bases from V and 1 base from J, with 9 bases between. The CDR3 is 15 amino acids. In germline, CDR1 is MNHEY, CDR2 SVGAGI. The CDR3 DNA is TGTGCCAGCAGTTACTCGTTCGACCTCCAAGAGACCCAGTACTTC. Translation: CASSYSFDLQETQYF.

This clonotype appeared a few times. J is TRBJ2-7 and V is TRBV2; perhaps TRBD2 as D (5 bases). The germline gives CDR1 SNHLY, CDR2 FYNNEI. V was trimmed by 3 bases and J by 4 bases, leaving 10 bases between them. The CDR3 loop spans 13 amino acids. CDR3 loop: CASSDPGGYEQYF. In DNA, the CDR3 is TGTGCCAGCAGTGATCCAGGAGGATACGAGCAGTACTTC.

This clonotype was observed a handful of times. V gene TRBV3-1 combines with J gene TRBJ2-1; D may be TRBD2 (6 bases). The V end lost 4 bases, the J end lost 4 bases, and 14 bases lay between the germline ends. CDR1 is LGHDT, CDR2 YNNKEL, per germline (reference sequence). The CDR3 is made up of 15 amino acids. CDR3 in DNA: TGTGCCAGCAGCCTGGAAAGCGGGTCATACAATGAGCAGTTCTTC. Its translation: CASSLESGSYNEQFF.

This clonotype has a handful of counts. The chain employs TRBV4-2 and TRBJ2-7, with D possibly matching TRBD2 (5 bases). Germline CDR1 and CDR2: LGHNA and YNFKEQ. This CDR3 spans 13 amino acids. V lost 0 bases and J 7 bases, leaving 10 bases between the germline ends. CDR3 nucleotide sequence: TGTGCCAGCAGCCAAGATGGCGGGTGGGAGCAGTACTTC. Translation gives CASSQDGGWEQYF.

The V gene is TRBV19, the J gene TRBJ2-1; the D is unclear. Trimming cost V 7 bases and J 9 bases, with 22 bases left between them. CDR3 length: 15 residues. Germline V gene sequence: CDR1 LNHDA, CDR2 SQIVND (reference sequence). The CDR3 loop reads CASTPRVSATFEQFF. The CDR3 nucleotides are TGTGCCAGTACCCCCCGAGTTTCCGCTACGTTTGAGCAGTTCTTC.

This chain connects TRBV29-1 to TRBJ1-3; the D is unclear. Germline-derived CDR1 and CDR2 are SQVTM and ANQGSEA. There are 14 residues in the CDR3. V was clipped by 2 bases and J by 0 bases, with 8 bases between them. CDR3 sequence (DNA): TGCAGCGTTGAAACCTCCCTCTCTGGAAACACCATATATTTT. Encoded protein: CSVETSLSGNTIYF.

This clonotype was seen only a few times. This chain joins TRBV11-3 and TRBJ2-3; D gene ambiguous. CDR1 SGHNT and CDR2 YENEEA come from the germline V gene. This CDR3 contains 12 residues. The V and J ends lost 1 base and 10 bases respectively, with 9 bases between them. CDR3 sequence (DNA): TGTGCCAGCAGCTTAGGGGCCTGGGCGCAGTATTTT. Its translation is CASSLGAWAQYF.

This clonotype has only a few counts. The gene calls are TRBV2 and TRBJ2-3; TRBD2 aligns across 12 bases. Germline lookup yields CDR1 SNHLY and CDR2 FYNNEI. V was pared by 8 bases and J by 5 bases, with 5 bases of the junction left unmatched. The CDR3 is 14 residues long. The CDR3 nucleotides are TGTGCCAGCTCCTCTAGCGGGAGGGGAGATACGCAGTATTTT. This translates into CASSSSGRGDTQYF.

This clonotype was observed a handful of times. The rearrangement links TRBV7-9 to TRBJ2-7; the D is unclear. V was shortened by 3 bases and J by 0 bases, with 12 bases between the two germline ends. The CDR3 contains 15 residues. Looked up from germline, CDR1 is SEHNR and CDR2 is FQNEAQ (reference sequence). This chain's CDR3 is CASSLGRLSSYEQYF. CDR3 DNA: TGTGCCAGCAGCTTGGGCAGGCTGAGCTCCTACGAGCAGTACTTC.

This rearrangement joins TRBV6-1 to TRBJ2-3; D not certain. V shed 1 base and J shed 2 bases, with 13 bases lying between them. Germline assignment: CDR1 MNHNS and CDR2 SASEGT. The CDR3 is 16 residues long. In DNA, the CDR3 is TGTGCCAGCAGTGAAGATCTTCCAGATCTCACAGATACGCAGTATTTT. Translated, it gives CASSEDLPDLTDTQYF.

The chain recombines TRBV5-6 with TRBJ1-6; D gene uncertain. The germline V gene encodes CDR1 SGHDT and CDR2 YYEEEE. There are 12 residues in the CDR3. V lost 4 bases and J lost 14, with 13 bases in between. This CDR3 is CASSPLFGALHF. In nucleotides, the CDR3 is TGTGCCAGCAGCCCACTTTTTGGGGCCCTCCACTTT.

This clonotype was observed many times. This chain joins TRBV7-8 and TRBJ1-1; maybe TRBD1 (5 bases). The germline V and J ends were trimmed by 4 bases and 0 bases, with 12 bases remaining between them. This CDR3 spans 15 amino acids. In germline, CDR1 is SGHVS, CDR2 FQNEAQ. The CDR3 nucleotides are TGTGCCAGCAGCTGGTCGCAGGGATTGAACACTGAAGCTTTCTTT. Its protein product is CASSWSQGLNTEAFF.

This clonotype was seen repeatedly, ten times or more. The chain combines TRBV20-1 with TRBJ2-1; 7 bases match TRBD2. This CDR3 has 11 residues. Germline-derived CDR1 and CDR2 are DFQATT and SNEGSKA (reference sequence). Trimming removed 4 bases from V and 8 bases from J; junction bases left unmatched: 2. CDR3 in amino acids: CSAMGLYEQFF. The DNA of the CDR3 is TGCAGTGCTATGGGACTATATGAGCAGTTCTTC.

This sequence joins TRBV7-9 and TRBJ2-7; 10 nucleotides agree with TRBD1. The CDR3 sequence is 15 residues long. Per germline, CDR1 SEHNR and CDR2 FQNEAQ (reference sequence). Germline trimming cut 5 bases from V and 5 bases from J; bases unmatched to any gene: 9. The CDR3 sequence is CASSAPGTGEDEQYF. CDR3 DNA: TGTGCCAGCAGCGCCCCCGGGACAGGGGAAGACGAGCAGTACTTC.

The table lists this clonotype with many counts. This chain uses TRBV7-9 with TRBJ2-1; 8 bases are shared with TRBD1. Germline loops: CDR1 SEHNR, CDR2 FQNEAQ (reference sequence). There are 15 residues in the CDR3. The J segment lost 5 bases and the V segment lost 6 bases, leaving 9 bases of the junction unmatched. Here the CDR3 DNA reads TGTGCCAGCAGTTTGCCGGGACAGGCTAACAATGAGCAGTTCTTC. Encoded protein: CASSLPGQANNEQFF.

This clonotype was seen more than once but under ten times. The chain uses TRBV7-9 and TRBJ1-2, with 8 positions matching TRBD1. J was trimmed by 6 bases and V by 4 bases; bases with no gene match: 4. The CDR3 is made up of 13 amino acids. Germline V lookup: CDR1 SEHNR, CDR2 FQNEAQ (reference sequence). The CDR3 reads CASSSLDRDGYTF. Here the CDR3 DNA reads TGTGCCAGCAGCTCCTTGGACAGGGATGGCTACACCTTC.

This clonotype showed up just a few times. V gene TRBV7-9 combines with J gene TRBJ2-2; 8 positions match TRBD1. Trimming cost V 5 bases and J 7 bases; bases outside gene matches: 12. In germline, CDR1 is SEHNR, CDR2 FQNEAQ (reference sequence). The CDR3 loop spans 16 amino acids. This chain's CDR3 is CASSRTGTGSDGELFF. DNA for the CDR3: TGTGCCAGCAGCAGAACCGGGACAGGATCGGACGGGGAGCTGTTTTTT.